Presented here are 32 T cell receptor beta chains from one specimen sequenced in a study of spatial heterogeneity in lung cancer. TCRdb redid the calling of the 5' RACE reads with MiXCR, one entry per CDR3 protein. This sample has some 43,000 distinct CDR3 sequences, with about 11% found just once. Time point defined: blood at routine non-recurrence follow-up after resection. Sequenced material: PBMCs, taken at follow-up. The receptors shown here come from a female donor with early-stage non-small cell lung cancer.

The chain is built from TRBV7-3 and TRBJ2-2; 8 bases line up with TRBD1. The CDR3 loop spans 18 amino acids. V lost 1 base and J lost 1; bases outside the gene matches: 8. Germline V gene data show CDR1 as SGHTA and CDR2 as FQGTGA. CDR3: CASSLIFFGTGNTGELFF. The CDR3 nucleotides read TGTGCCAGCAGCTTAATATTTTTCGGGACAGGGAACACCGGGGAGCTGTTTTTT.

This clonotype was observed a handful of times. This chain links TRBV6-5 with TRBJ2-1; 10 bases are a match to TRBD2. V dropped 3 bases and J dropped 8; count of bases not matched to a gene: 10. Germline V gene lookup returns CDR1 MNHEY and CDR2 SVGAGI. The CDR3 loop spans 16 amino acids. Here the CDR3 reads CASSYRSSGGWDEQFF. The DNA for the CDR3 is TGTGCCAGCAGTTATCGTTCTAGCGGGGGATGGGATGAGCAGTTCTTC.

This clonotype occurred a few times. The J gene is TRBJ2-7, the V gene TRBV2; tentatively, D is TRBD2 (5 bases). V shed 0 bases and J shed 7 bases, with 10 bases lying between them. CDR1 is SNHLY, CDR2 FYNNEI, per germline. This CDR3 comprises 13 residues. In DNA form, the CDR3 reads TGTGCCAGCAGTGAAGCGAACGGCGGGGAGCAGTACTTC. As protein: CASSEANGGEQYF.

This clonotype showed up just a few times. V gene TRBV28 combines with J gene TRBJ1-2; 9 bases match TRBD1. CDR3 length: 14 amino acids. Germline assignment: CDR1 MDHEN and CDR2 SYDVKM. Trimming took 5 bases from V and 2 from J; bases not matched to a gene: 3. CDR3 nucleotide sequence: TGTGCCAGCAGTAAACAGGGGGCAAACTATGGCTACACCTTC. This sequence encodes CASSKQGANYGYTF.

V gene TRBV7-2 combines with J gene TRBJ1-4; D is uncertain. The CDR3 length is 15 residues. V shed 7 bases and J shed 8 bases, with 20 bases lying between them. Germline values: CDR1 SGHTA, CDR2 FQGNSA. The CDR3 reads CASTSGIREGEKLFF. CDR3 sequence (DNA): TGTGCCAGCACCTCCGGTATTAGGGAAGGGGAAAAACTGTTTTTT.

This chain joins TRBV20-1 and TRBJ2-3; 7 bases are a match to TRBD2. Germline V gene sequence: CDR1 DFQATT, CDR2 SNEGSKA (reference sequence). V lost 6 bases and J lost 5; bases outside the gene matches: 11. The CDR3 extends over 14 amino acids. CDR3 sequence: CSARAQRGQDTQYF. DNA of the CDR3: TGCAGTGCCAGGGCGCAGCGGGGCCAAGATACGCAGTATTTT.

The V call is TRBV7-2, the J call TRBJ2-3, with 7 bases identical to TRBD1. Trimming took 4 bases from V and 6 from J; bases not matched to a gene: 1. The germline V gene has CDR1 SGHTA and CDR2 FQGNSA. This CDR3 contains 12 residues. The CDR3 is CASSSQGDTQYF. DNA of the CDR3: TGTGCCAGCAGCTCACAGGGGGATACGCAGTATTTT.

This chain uses TRBV19 with TRBJ1-4; no definite D call. The CDR3 extends over 17 amino acids. The V gene lost 5 bases and the J gene lost 3 bases, with 19 bases spanning the gap. Germline assignment: CDR1 LNHDA and CDR2 SQIVND (reference sequence). Here the CDR3 DNA reads TGTGCCAGTAGTGACACAAGTCGACGGTTCTCTAATGAAAAACTGTTTTTT. Amino acids: CASSDTSRRFSNEKLFF.

This clonotype was seen many times. V gene TRBV3-1 combines with J gene TRBJ2-7; 7 positions match TRBD2. The V segment lost 4 bases and the J segment 2 bases; nucleotides outside the gene matches: 8. There are 15 residues in the CDR3. The germline V gene encodes CDR1 LGHDT and CDR2 YNNKEL (reference sequence). The CDR3 protein is CASSPEGGLPYEQYF. The CDR3 DNA reads as TGTGCCAGCAGCCCGGAGGGAGGGCTACCCTACGAGCAGTACTTC.

V is TRBV30 and J is TRBJ1-5; tentatively, D is TRBD1 (6 bases). Germline-derived CDR1 and CDR2 are GTSNPN and SVGIG (reference sequence). The germline V and J ends were trimmed by 0 bases and 7 bases, with 10 bases remaining between them. The CDR3 consists of 13 residues. CDR3 sequence: CAWSVDRRQPQHF. The CDR3 DNA sequence: TGTGCCTGGAGTGTGGACAGACGGCAGCCCCAGCATTTT.

The V and J genes are TRBV24-1 and TRBJ2-5; 9 nucleotides agree with TRBD2. V gave up 4 bases and J gave up 5 bases; unmatched junction bases: 10. CDR1 and CDR2 from the germline V gene are KGHDR and SFDVKD. This CDR3 is built from 16 residues. CDR3 DNA sequence: TGTGCCACCAGTGACAAAAGGCGGGGGGGCGCGGAGACCCAGTACTTC. Its protein product is CATSDKRRGGAETQYF.

This clonotype was counted a few times. The genes are TRBV28 and TRBJ2-7; D unclear. This CDR3 spans 11 amino acids. Germline CDR1 and CDR2: MDHEN and SYDVKM. Between the trimmed V and J ends, which lost 6 bases and 2 bases, there was a span of 5 bases. The CDR3 bases are TGTGCCAGCAGATCCCCCTACGAGCAGTACTTC. As protein: CASRSPYEQYF. Together with reference TRBV28 and TRBJ2-7, the CDR3 gives the full variable domain: DVKVTQSSRYLVKRTGEKVFLECVQDMDHENMFWYRQDPGLGLRLIYFSYDVKMKEKGDIPEGYSVSREKKERFSLILESASTNQTSMYLCASRSPYEQYFGPGTRLTVT.

This clonotype showed up just a few times. The chain has TRBV13 and TRBJ1-3; TRBD1 might be the D (5 bases). Germline V gene data show CDR1 as PRHDT and CDR2 as FYEKMQ (reference sequence). Between the trimmed V and J ends, which lost 4 bases and 6 bases, there was a span of 10 bases. The CDR3 runs to 13 residues. The CDR3 region has the DNA TGTGCCAGCAGCTGGGCAGGGCAAAACACCATATATTTT. Protein: CASSWAGQNTIYF.

Many counts were recorded for this clonotype. This chain links TRBV4-3 with TRBJ1-2, with D unresolved. The CDR3 totals 14 residues. Trimming stripped 1 base from V and 2 bases from J, with 8 bases between. CDR1 is LGHNA and CDR2 is YSLEER in the germline V gene. The CDR3 DNA reads TGCGCCAGCAGCCAAGCGACGTTGAACTATGGCTACACCTTC. Protein: CASSQATLNYGYTF.

This clonotype was counted at least ten times. The CDR3 loop reads CASSLSVDMYNEQFF. CDR3 DNA: TGTGCCAGCAGTTTATCTGTGGATATGTACAATGAGCAGTTCTTC. The chain has TRBV27 and TRBJ2-1; D remains ambiguous. Germline V lookup: CDR1 MNHEY, CDR2 SMNVEV (reference sequence). V lost 0 bases and J 4 bases, leaving 10 bases between the germline ends. The CDR3 has 15 residues.

This clonotype was recorded at least ten times. The chain carries TRBV28 and TRBJ2-3, with 7 bases fitting TRBD2. The germline CDR1 and CDR2 sequences are MDHEN and SYDVKM. Trimming at V came to 2 bases and at J to 2 bases, leaving 4 bases not matched to a gene. The CDR3 has 15 residues. The chain's CDR3 is CASSLPSGITDTQYF. CDR3 bases: TGTGCCAGCAGTTTACCTAGCGGCATCACAGATACGCAGTATTTT.

This clonotype was seen ten or more times. This chain connects TRBV19 to TRBJ2-4; 12 positions agree with TRBD1. V gave up 5 bases and J gave up 7 bases; unmatched junction bases: 0. The CDR3 has 13 residues. The V gene's germline CDR1 is LNHDA and CDR2 SQIVND (reference sequence). CDR3 nucleotides: TGTGCCAGTAGTGGGACAGGGGGCAACATTCAGTACTTC. Translation gives CASSGTGGNIQYF.

This clonotype appeared a few times. This chain links TRBV28 with TRBJ2-4; 7 nucleotides match TRBD1. Germline-derived CDR1 and CDR2 are MDHEN and SYDVKM. With 2 bases clipped from V and 8 bases from J, the junction kept 9 bases outside the gene matches. CDR3 length: 15 residues. The CDR3: CASSLIRQGMDIQYF. The CDR3 DNA is TGTGCCAGCAGTTTAATCAGACAGGGTATGGACATTCAGTACTTC.

The V call is TRBV4-2, the J call TRBJ2-1; 9 positions agree with TRBD2. This CDR3 has 16 residues. CDR1 is LGHNA, CDR2 YNFKEQ, per germline. Losses at the gene ends were 4 bases for V and 7 bases for J; bases not matched to a gene: 11. CDR3 nucleotides: TGTGCCAGCAGCCCCTATGGGGCGGGGGGGGCGAATGAGCAGTTCTTC. The encoded protein is CASSPYGAGGANEQFF.

The chain combines TRBV6-1 with TRBJ2-3; D is perhaps TRBD2 (7 bases). The germline gives CDR1 MNHNS, CDR2 SASEGT. Trimming pared 4 bases from V and 2 bases from J, leaving 10 bases between. CDR3 length: 14 residues. Written as DNA, the CDR3 is TGTGCCAGCAGTGGGGGGGGGCACACAGATACGCAGTATTTT. Amino acids: CASSGGGHTDTQYF.

At least ten counts were recorded for this clonotype. V gene TRBV19 combines with J gene TRBJ2-7, with 10 positions matching TRBD1. This CDR3 is 15 amino acids long. The ends lost 7 bases at V and 3 bases at J; junction bases unmatched: 9. Germline loops: CDR1 LNHDA, CDR2 SQIVND (reference sequence). The CDR3 sequence: CASTRQGAPYYEQYF. The CDR3, as DNA: TGTGCCAGTACCAGACAGGGGGCTCCTTACTACGAGCAGTACTTC.

The gene calls are TRBV2 and TRBJ1-3; possible D gene TRBD1, 5 bases. Trimming took off 8 bases at V and 1 base at J, with 12 bases between the two ends. From germline, CDR1 is SNHLY and CDR2 FYNNEI. The CDR3 is 14 amino acids. CDR3 amino acids: CASQAGGSGNTIYF. CDR3 nucleotide sequence: TGTGCCAGCCAAGCCGGGGGGTCTGGAAACACCATATATTTT.

This clonotype was seen at least ten times. The chain employs TRBV30 and TRBJ2-2; TRBD1 aligns across 9 bases. V lost 4 bases and J lost 7; bases outside the gene matches: 10. This CDR3 comprises 15 residues. Germline CDR1 reads GTSNPN; CDR2 reads SVGIG (reference sequence). Here the CDR3 reads CAWNYRDRANGELFF. The CDR3 coding sequence is TGTGCCTGGAACTACCGGGACAGGGCAAACGGGGAGCTGTTTTTT. Drawing the rest from reference TRBV30 and TRBJ2-2, the complete variable domain is SQTIHQWPATLVQPVGSPLSLECTVEGTSNPNLYWYRQAAGRGLQLLFYSVGIGQISSEVPQNLSASRPQDRQFILSSKKLLLSDSGFYLCAWNYRDRANGELFFGEGSRLTVL.

This rearrangement joins TRBV5-6 to TRBJ1-2; D unclear. CDR1 is SGHDT, CDR2 YYEEEE, per germline. The ends were cut back, 0 bases at V and 2 bases at J, with 5 bases in the middle. The CDR3 totals 13 residues. The CDR3, as DNA: TGTGCCAGCAGCTTGGGCCGGAACTATGGCTACACCTTC. This gives the protein CASSLGRNYGYTF.

This clonotype has a count of ten or more. The rearrangement links TRBV20-1 to TRBJ1-4, with D unclear. The CDR3 loop spans 14 amino acids. The germline V gene has CDR1 DFQATT and CDR2 SNEGSKA (reference sequence). Trimming pared 2 bases from V and 7 bases from J, leaving 14 bases between. CDR3 amino acids: CSARSSLGSEKLFF. The CDR3 DNA reads as TGCAGTGCTAGAAGTTCTTTGGGGAGTGAAAAACTGTTTTTT.

The rearrangement joins TRBV9 to TRBJ2-2, with D tentatively TRBD2 (7 bases). V was shortened by 0 bases and J by 3 bases, with 9 bases between the two germline ends. Per the germline V gene, CDR1 is SGDLS and CDR2 is YYNGEE. The CDR3 runs to 15 residues. The CDR3 nucleotides read TGTGCCAGCAGCGTAGGCGGGGGCTACACCGGGGAGCTGTTTTTT. Translated, it gives CASSVGGGYTGELFF.

The V gene is TRBV20-1, the J gene TRBJ1-6; D is possibly TRBD1 (6 bases). The CDR3 is 15 residues long. Germline assignment: CDR1 DFQATT and CDR2 SNEGSKA (reference sequence). V was clipped by 3 bases and J by 9 bases, with 18 bases between them. CDR3 sequence reads: CSASGGLGAGSPLHF. CDR3 sequence (DNA): TGCAGTGCTAGTGGTGGCTTGGGGGCCGGTTCACCCCTCCACTTT.

This clonotype turned up a few times. This chain links TRBV5-1 with TRBJ2-3; 9 bases are shared with TRBD1. The germline V gene has CDR1 SGHRS and CDR2 YFSETQ. The CDR3 is made up of 16 amino acids. V dropped 0 bases and J dropped 4; count of bases not matched to a gene: 6. CDR3: CASSLEGQGLSDTQYF. Written as DNA, the CDR3 is TGCGCCAGCAGCTTGGAGGGACAGGGTTTGTCAGATACGCAGTATTTT.

This clonotype was seen repeatedly, ten times or more. The chain recombines TRBV5-6 with TRBJ2-1; D is ambiguous. The V gene lost 3 bases and the J gene lost 3 bases, with 13 bases spanning the gap. Germline V gene sequence: CDR1 SGHDT, CDR2 YYEEEE. CDR3 size: 15 residues. This chain's CDR3 is CASSSYMADYNEQFF. The CDR3 bases are TGTGCCAGCAGCTCCTATATGGCAGACTACAATGAGCAGTTCTTC.

The chain combines TRBV28 with TRBJ1-2, with unresolved D. With 8 bases removed from V and 2 bases from J, the gap between germline ends came to 18 bases. The CDR3 has 15 amino acids. Looked up from germline, CDR1 is MDHEN and CDR2 is SYDVKM. This chain's CDR3 is CASEAGDAANYGYTF. In DNA form, the CDR3 reads TGTGCCAGCGAGGCAGGAGACGCCGCAAACTATGGCTACACCTTC.

This clonotype was counted ten times or more. The chain is built from TRBV3-1 and TRBJ2-3; 8 positions match TRBD1. This CDR3 comprises 17 residues. Germline-derived CDR1 and CDR2 are LGHDT and YNNKEL (reference sequence). V lost 4 bases, J lost 4 bases, and 13 bases stayed unmatched. CDR3 in amino acids: CASSPPRTGKSPDTQYF. CDR3 bases: TGTGCCAGCAGCCCCCCCCGGACAGGGAAGAGCCCAGATACGCAGTATTTT.

The chain recombines TRBV10-3 with TRBJ2-2; 7 bases line up with TRBD2. Germline assignment: CDR1 ENHRY and CDR2 SYGVKD. V lost 8 bases, J lost 5 bases, and 11 bases stayed unmatched. The CDR3 covers 15 residues. The CDR3 nucleotides are TGTGCCATCGGGATCGGGCAGGGAGGGACCGGGGAGCTGTTTTTT. It codes for CAIGIGQGGTGELFF.